This is a list of T cell receptor beta chains from one sample in a study of CD8+ T cells in alopecia areata. Profiled with immunoSEQ multiplex PCR; TCRdb holds only in-frame clones, not every one. This table has 180,000 or so clones, around 51% appearing once. Sequences were derived from CD8+ T cells sorted from blood, sampled at week 52, from a patient treated with tofacitinib. These TCRs come from a human donor with alopecia areata. Both conserved end residues are part of each CDR3. The D gene is left open where the match is weak. Clone size is given for some rows only: seen once, a few or many times, or a class if the clone is expanded.

V: TRBV15
J: TRBJ2-1
D: .
size: .
CDR3: CATSGRRNEQFF
DNA: TGTGCCACCAGCGGGAGAAGGAATGAGCAGTTCTTC

V: TRBV2
J: TRBJ2-5
D: TRBD2
size: .
CDR3: CASSEERGGETQYF
DNA: TGTGCCAGCAGTGAGGAGCGGGGCGGAGAGACCCAGTACTTC

V: TRBV6-4
J: TRBJ2-1
D: TRBD2
size: few
CDR3: CASSTTSGGNNEQFF
DNA: TGTGCCAGCAGTACGACTAGCGGGGGGAACAATGAGCAGTTCTTC

V: TRBV18
J: TRBJ2-7
D: .
size: few
CDR3: CASSPPTGTYEQYF
DNA: TGTGCCAGCTCACCCCCGACAGGTACCTACGAGCAGTACTTC

V: TRBV4-1
J: TRBJ1-5
D: .
size: .
CDR3: CASSPRVNQPQHF
DNA: TGCGCCAGCAGCCCCAGGGTGAATCAGCCCCAGCATTTT

V: TRBV30
J: TRBJ1-5
D: .
size: .
CDR3: CAWRPLPGGRDQPQHF
DNA: TGTGCCTGGAGACCCCTCCCCGGGGGCCGAGATCAGCCCCAGCATTTT

V: TRBV12-5
J: TRBJ1-4
D: .
size: .
CDR3: CASGWDEGINEKLFF
DNA: TGTGCTAGTGGTTGGGATGAGGGGATCAATGAAAAACTGTTTTTT

V: TRBV11-2
J: TRBJ2-5
D: TRBD1
size: .
CDR3: CASSLEAGQGETQYF
DNA: TGTGCCAGCAGCTTAGAGGCGGGACAGGGGGAGACCCAGTACTTC

V: TRBV30
J: TRBJ2-5
D: .
size: .
CDR3: CAWTGGEETQYF
DNA: TGTGCCTGGACAGGGGGGGAAGAGACCCAGTACTTC

V: TRBV5-1
J: TRBJ1-1
D: .
size: .
CDR3: CASSLGGRWNTEAFF
DNA: TGCGCCAGCAGCTTGGGGGGACGGTGGAACACTGAAGCTTTCTTT

V: TRBV10-3
J: TRBJ2-6
D: .
size: .
CDR3: CAISLGHLTGANVLTF
DNA: TGTGCCATCTCCCTGGGACATTTGACTGGGGCCAACGTCCTGACTTTC

V: TRBV5-1
J: TRBJ2-4
D: TRBD1
size: few
CDR3: CASSSRTGKNIQYF
DNA: TGCGCCAGCAGCTCCCGGACAGGGAAAAACATTCAGTACTTC

V: TRBV29-1
J: TRBJ2-6
D: .
size: .
CDR3: CSVVRTQGTSGANVLTF
DNA: TGCAGCGTTGTTCGCACCCAGGGGACCTCTGGGGCCAACGTCCTGACTTTC

V: TRBV4-1
J: TRBJ2-1
D: .
size: .
CDR3: CASSQGELTEQFF
DNA: TGCGCCAGCAGCCAAGGGGAACTAACCGAGCAGTTCTTC

V: TRBV6-5
J: TRBJ2-7
D: .
size: .
CDR3: CASSYRGHEQYF
DNA: TGTGCCAGCAGTTACCGTGGCCACGAGCAGTACTTC

V: TRBV2
J: TRBJ2-2
D: TRBD1
size: .
CDR3: CARQGADTGELFF
DNA: TGTGCCAGACAGGGGGCGGACACCGGGGAGCTGTTTTTT

V: TRBV6-1
J: TRBJ2-5
D: TRBD2
size: once
CDR3: CASSEWLAGGKLIETQYF
DNA: TGTGCCAGCAGTGAATGGCTAGCGGGGGGAAAGTTGATAGAGACCCAGTACTTC

V: TRBV29-1
J: TRBJ2-3
D: .
size: few
CDR3: CSVDGLGPTDTQYF
DNA: TGCAGCGTTGATGGGTTGGGACCCACAGATACGCAGTATTTT

V: TRBV5-4
J: TRBJ2-3
D: .
size: .
CDR3: CASSRGDTQYF
DNA: TGTGCCAGCAGCCGGGGGGATACGCAGTATTTT

V: TRBV29-1
J: TRBJ2-7
D: .
size: .
CDR3: CSVEDPSGPGSYEQYF
DNA: TGCAGCGTTGAAGACCCATCAGGGCCCGGGTCCTACGAGCAGTACTTC

V: TRBV11-2
J: TRBJ2-3
D: TRBD1
size: .
CDR3: CASSLRPRDRVTDTQYF
DNA: TGTGCCAGCAGCTTGAGGCCCAGGGACAGGGTTACAGATACGCAGTATTTT

V: TRBV4-1
J: TRBJ1-5
D: .
size: .
CDR3: CASSQGLGPQHF
DNA: TGCGCCAGCAGCCAAGGGCTAGGGCCCCAGCATTTT

V: TRBV7-2
J: TRBJ2-5
D: .
size: few
CDR3: CASSRPATGETQYF
DNA: TGTGCCAGCAGTCGACCGGCCACGGGAGAGACCCAGTACTTC

V: TRBV27
J: TRBJ1-5
D: .
size: few
CDR3: CASSYRSDSNQPQHF
DNA: TGTGCCAGCAGTTACCGCAGCGATAGCAATCAGCCCCAGCATTTT

V: TRBV5-5
J: TRBJ1-5
D: .
size: .
CDR3: CASSFRENQPQHF
DNA: TGTGCCAGCAGCTTCAGGGAAAATCAGCCCCAGCATTTT

V: TRBV4-1
J: TRBJ1-1
D: TRBD1
size: .
CDR3: CASSLLGQGDMNTEAFF
DNA: TGCGCCAGCAGCTTGCTCGGGCAGGGGGACATGAACACTGAAGCTTTCTTT

V: TRBV13
J: TRBJ2-3
D: TRBD1
size: .
CDR3: CASSLAGTGGTDTQYF
DNA: TGTGCCAGCAGCTTAGCTGGGACAGGGGGCACAGATACGCAGTATTTT

V: TRBV9
J: TRBJ2-7
D: .
size: .
CDR3: CASSVSRGGEIYEQYF
DNA: TGTGCCAGCAGCGTAAGTAGAGGGGGGGAGATCTACGAGCAGTACTTC

V: TRBV4-1
J: TRBJ1-5
D: .
size: .
CDR3: CASSQDQEETQHF
DNA: TGCGCCAGCAGCCAAGATCAGGAAGAAACCCAGCATTTT

V: TRBV5-4
J: TRBJ2-2
D: .
size: medium-sized
CDR3: CASSSKGVNTGELFF
DNA: TGTGCCAGCAGCTCGAAGGGGGTGAACACCGGGGAGCTGTTTTTT

V: TRBV13
J: TRBJ2-6
D: .
size: few
CDR3: CASSSSGANVLTF
DNA: TGTGCCAGCAGCTCATCTGGGGCCAACGTCCTGACTTTC

V: TRBV19
J: TRBJ2-7
D: TRBD2
size: .
CDR3: CASSIGAGGYEQYF
DNA: TGTGCCAGTAGTATTGGGGCGGGGGGTTACGAGCAGTACTTC

V: TRBV25-1
J: TRBJ1-2
D: TRBD1
size: .
CDR3: CASSESETGINGYTF
DNA: TGTGCCAGCAGTGAATCTGAGACAGGGATAAATGGCTACACCTTC

V: TRBV30
J: TRBJ2-5
D: TRBD2
size: .
CDR3: CAWDPGTGGSQETQYF
DNA: TGTGCCTGGGACCCAGGGACGGGGGGATCCCAAGAGACCCAGTACTTC